The 23 T cell receptor beta chains below were found in one sample sequenced in a study of cytomegalovirus exposure and HLA in healthy donors. PCR involved 60 Vbeta and 13 Jbeta primers. Sequenced by immunoSEQ multiplex PCR; TCRdb stores in-frame clones only, minus some. The sample carries about 160,000 clones, 80% to 85% recorded once. The material sequenced was PBMCs. These receptors originate from a girl aged 2 to 9 in good health and CMV-seropositive.

This rearrangement joins TRBV23-1 to TRBJ2-3; 12 positions agree with TRBD2. TRBV23-1 is an ORF for which the function is uncertain. V gave up 8 bases and J gave up 6 bases; unmatched junction bases: 18. The CDR3 contains 18 residues. The CDR3 region has the DNA TGCGCCAGCCAACCCCCTACCTGGACTAGCGGGAAAAGGGATACGCAGTATTTT. Its protein product is CASQPPTWTSGKRDTQYF.

The genes are TRBV7-9 and TRBJ1-2, with TRBD1 matching 8 bases. The J segment lost 7 bases and the V segment lost 3 bases, leaving 1 base of the junction unmatched. The CDR3 loop spans 12 amino acids. The germline V gene has CDR1 SEHNR and CDR2 FQNEAQ (reference sequence). The DNA of the CDR3 is TGTGCCAGCAGCTTGGACAGGGCTGGCTACACCTTC. Translated: CASSLDRAGYTF. The full variable domain, its missing parts supplied by reference TRBV7-9 and TRBJ1-2, is DTGVSQNPRHKITKRGQNVTFRCDPISEHNRLYWYRQTLGQGPEFLTYFQNEAQLEKSRLLSDRFSAERPKGSFSTLEIQRTEQGDSAMYLCASSLDRAGYTFGSGTRLTVV.

The genes are TRBV4-2 and TRBJ2-5, with TRBD2 matching 10 bases. Trimming at V came to 1 base and at J to 5 bases, leaving 7 bases not matched to a gene. CDR1 is LGHNA, CDR2 YNFKEQ, per germline. CDR3 length: 16 residues. The CDR3 is CASSQVSGRAGETQYF. The CDR3 DNA is TGTGCCAGCAGCCAAGTGAGCGGGAGGGCGGGGGAGACCCAGTACTTC.

The rearrangement uses TRBV6-5 and TRBJ2-5, with 7 nucleotides matching TRBD1. The germline V gene has CDR1 MNHEY and CDR2 SVGAGI. The CDR3 runs 16 residues. Trimming took 0 bases from V and 4 from J; bases not matched to a gene: 8. In nucleotides, the CDR3 is TGTGCCAGCAGTTACTCGACAGGGTCTATAGGAGAGACCCAGTACTTC. This gives the protein CASSYSTGSIGETQYF.

V is TRBV4-1 and J is TRBJ1-4, with 7 positions matching TRBD1. Germline loops: CDR1 MGHRA, CDR2 YSYEKL. This CDR3 is 17 amino acids long. V shed 3 bases and J 8 bases; nucleotides not matched to a gene: 15. The CDR3 is CASSHFYPGQWGEKLFF. CDR3 nucleotides: TGCGCCAGCAGCCATTTTTATCCGGGACAGTGGGGCGAAAAACTGTTTTTT.

This chain joins TRBV4-2 and TRBJ1-5; possible D gene TRBD1, 5 bases. CDR3 length equals 18 residues. Germline lookup yields CDR1 LGHNA and CDR2 YNFKEQ. V lost 1 base to trimming and J lost 0 bases, with 16 bases between them. The CDR3: CASSQGQNTRYSNQPQHF. CDR3 nucleotide sequence: TGTGCCAGCAGCCAAGGACAGAACACTCGCTATAGCAATCAGCCCCAGCATTTT.

The chain combines TRBV5-4 with TRBJ2-7; D is perhaps TRBD2 (5 bases). This CDR3 region has 15 residues. Trimming took 0 bases from V and 4 from J, leaving 14 bases between them. The germline gives CDR1 SGHNT, CDR2 YYREEE (reference sequence). This CDR3 reads CASSLVIAGRYEQYF. The CDR3 DNA reads as TGTGCCAGCAGCTTGGTAATAGCTGGGAGATACGAGCAGTACTTC.

The V and J genes are TRBV11-2 and TRBJ2-5; D gene uncertain. CDR3 size: 14 residues. The germline V gene encodes CDR1 SGHAT and CDR2 FQNNGV. Trimming took off 5 bases at V and 4 bases at J, with 14 bases between the two ends. CDR3 region: CASSPVWARETQYF. DNA for the CDR3: TGTGCCAGCAGCCCCGTTTGGGCCAGAGAGACCCAGTACTTC.

Worth noting for this clone: At the DNA level, this CDR3 is encoded by other sequences in the same sample as well. The chain combines TRBV10-1 with TRBJ2-2; TRBD2 is a possible D gene (6 bases). V lost 0 bases and J lost 1, with 6 bases in between. Germline CDR1 and CDR2: WNHNN and SYGVQD (reference sequence). The CDR3 is 15 amino acids. The CDR3 bases are TGCGCCAGCAGTGAGTCGGGAGGGAACACCGGGGAGCTGTTTTTT. This translates into CASSESGGNTGELFF.

The chain is built from TRBV27 and TRBJ1-5; the D is unclear. The V end lost 4 bases, the J end lost 7 bases, and 14 bases lay between the germline ends. Germline V gene sequence: CDR1 MNHEY, CDR2 SMNVEV (reference sequence). This CDR3 has 14 amino acids. The CDR3 bases are TGTGCCAGCAGTTCCACTCCCTCGGGACAGCCCCAGCATTTT. Protein: CASSSTPSGQPQHF.

The chain employs TRBV28 and TRBJ2-3; 8 bases agree with TRBD2. The junction had 6 bases not matched to a gene; V was cut back by 3 bases and J by 4 bases. This CDR3 contains 15 residues. CDR1 and CDR2 from the germline V gene are MDHEN and SYDVKM. The CDR3 DNA sequence: TGTGCCAGCAGTTTGGGCGGCGGGAGGCCAGATACGCAGTATTTT. It specifies CASSLGGGRPDTQYF.

This rearrangement joins TRBV7-9 to TRBJ1-2, with 9 bases aligning to TRBD1. The CDR3 is 15 amino acids. The germline gives CDR1 SEHNR, CDR2 FQNEAQ (reference sequence). With 4 bases clipped from V and 4 bases from J, the junction kept 7 bases outside the gene matches. DNA of the CDR3: TGTGCCAGCAGCTCCCGGGACAGGGAAGTCTATGGCTACACCTTC. Amino acid sequence: CASSSRDREVYGYTF.

This chain connects TRBV7-2 to TRBJ2-7; 9 nucleotides agree with TRBD2. Germline V gene data show CDR1 as SGHTA and CDR2 as FQGNSA. V gave up 2 bases and J gave up 4 bases; unmatched junction bases: 6. This CDR3 region has 15 residues. CDR3: CASSLYSSGVYEQYF. The DNA of the CDR3 is TGTGCCAGCAGCTTATATTCTAGCGGGGTTTACGAGCAGTACTTC.

The chain employs TRBV10-3 and TRBJ2-4; the match to TRBD1 covers 11 bases. Germline values: CDR1 ENHRY, CDR2 SYGVKD. The CDR3 is 16 amino acids. V lost 0 bases to trimming and J lost 16 bases; unmatched junction nucleotides: 14. Here the CDR3 reads CAISESNPDRGRVGYF. In DNA form, the CDR3 reads TGTGCCATCAGTGAGTCGAACCCGGACAGGGGGCGTGTTGGATACTTC.

This clone has only one observation. The chain links TRBV25-1 to TRBJ1-4, with 9 nucleotides matching TRBD1. The J segment lost 6 bases and the V segment lost 4 bases, leaving 9 bases of the junction unmatched. Looked up from germline, CDR1 is MGHDK and CDR2 is SYGVNS. The CDR3 is 16 residues long. This CDR3 is CASSAGITGGDEKLFF. In DNA form, the CDR3 reads TGTGCCAGCAGTGCCGGGATCACAGGGGGCGATGAAAAACTGTTTTTT.

This chain connects TRBV11-3 to TRBJ2-1, with 7 bases matching TRBD2. The V gene end was trimmed by 1 base and the J gene end by 7 bases; junction bases not matched to a gene: 4. The CDR3 spans 14 residues. Germline values: CDR1 SGHNT, CDR2 YENEEA. The CDR3 nucleotides are TGTGCCAGCAGCTTAGCAGCGGGGATTAATGAGCAGTTCTTC. It translates to CASSLAAGINEQFF.

The V call is TRBV30, the J call TRBJ2-2, with 11 nucleotides matching TRBD2. In germline, CDR1 is GTSNPN, CDR2 SVGIG (reference sequence). The V segment lost 4 bases and the J segment 6 bases; nucleotides outside the gene matches: 10. The CDR3 runs 16 residues. The CDR3 loop is CAWIPASGRFPGELFF. The CDR3 DNA reads as TGTGCCTGGATACCCGCTAGCGGGAGGTTTCCCGGGGAGCTGTTTTTT.

The chain couples TRBV6-5 to TRBJ2-5; 9 bases are shared with TRBD2. The CDR3 contains 16 residues. Germline-derived CDR1 and CDR2 are MNHEY and SVGAGI. J lost 3 bases, V lost 4 bases, and 9 bases had no gene match. The CDR3 bases are TGTGCCAGCAGTTTCTTAGCGGGAGATGGAGAAGAGACCCAGTACTTC. Translation: CASSFLAGDGEETQYF.

This chain connects TRBV5-1 to TRBJ2-3, with D hard to call. Germline V CDR1 and CDR2: SGHRS, YFSETQ. The CDR3 totals 13 residues. The V end lost 0 bases, the J end lost 6 bases, and 8 bases lay between the germline ends. The CDR3 bases are TGCGCCAGCAGCTTGGGAGTTTGGGATACGCAGTATTTT. Encoded protein: CASSLGVWDTQYF.

This clone was detected only a few times. The V and J genes are TRBV5-5 and TRBJ1-4; maybe TRBD1 (5 bases). This CDR3 is 12 amino acids long. Germline V gene sequence: CDR1 SGHKS, CDR2 YYEKEE (reference sequence). The V and J ends lost 0 bases and 13 bases respectively, with 10 bases between them. The CDR3 is CASSLASGGLFF. The CDR3 DNA is TGTGCCAGCAGCTTGGCCTCCGGGGGACTGTTTTTT.

V usage is TRBV27 and J usage is TRBJ2-3; 8 nucleotides match TRBD2. The ends lost 7 bases at V and 3 bases at J; junction bases unmatched: 6. Germline CDR1 MNHEY, CDR2 SMNVEV (reference sequence). This CDR3 has 14 amino acids. The CDR3 DNA follows: TGTGCCAGCACCAGCGGGAGTCTGACAGATACGCAGTATTTT. Encoded protein: CASTSGSLTDTQYF.

The V gene is TRBV6-5, the J gene TRBJ2-7; 11 bases are a match to TRBD2. CDR3 size: 15 residues. Trimming cost V 0 bases and J 5 bases; bases outside gene matches: 3. The V gene's germline CDR1 is MNHEY and CDR2 SVGAGI. This CDR3 reads CASSYSTSGKDEQYF. The CDR3 coding sequence is TGTGCCAGCAGTTACTCGACTAGCGGGAAAGACGAGCAGTACTTC.

The chain joins TRBV6-5 to TRBJ2-2, with D unresolved. This CDR3 region has 16 residues. Germline V gene data show CDR1 as MNHEY and CDR2 as SVGAGI. Between the trimmed V and J ends, which lost 0 bases and 5 bases, there was a span of 13 bases. The CDR3, as DNA: TGTGCCAGCAGTTACTCGAGTCTGCCGCAAACCGGGGAGCTGTTTTTT. The encoded protein is CASSYSSLPQTGELFF.